This TCR beta chain was profiled in a study of response to subunit inactivated influenza vaccine. Study results and limitations: The authors suggested that few new T cells are recruited per seasonal influenza vaccination.

In regard to this clonotype: Its antigen is not known.

TCRdb recomputed calls from the RT-PCR reads with MiXCR, one row per CDR3 protein. Of roughly 630,000 distinct CDR3 sequences listed, approximately 15% are singletons. Germline CDR1 is MNHNS and CDR2 is SASEGT. CDR3 length: 15 amino acids. Trimming took off 6 bases at V and 1 base at J, with 14 bases between the two ends. This sequence joins TRBV6-1 and TRBJ2-3; D remains unclear. The sequences come from PBMCs from blood, collected 14 to 15 days before vaccination. This receptor was taken from a man aged 50 to 60 who received an inactivated influenza vaccine. This CDR3 is CASRKIVLGTDTQYF. The CDR3 nucleotides read TGTGCCAGCAGGAAAATTGTCTTGGGCACAGATACGCAGTATTTT.